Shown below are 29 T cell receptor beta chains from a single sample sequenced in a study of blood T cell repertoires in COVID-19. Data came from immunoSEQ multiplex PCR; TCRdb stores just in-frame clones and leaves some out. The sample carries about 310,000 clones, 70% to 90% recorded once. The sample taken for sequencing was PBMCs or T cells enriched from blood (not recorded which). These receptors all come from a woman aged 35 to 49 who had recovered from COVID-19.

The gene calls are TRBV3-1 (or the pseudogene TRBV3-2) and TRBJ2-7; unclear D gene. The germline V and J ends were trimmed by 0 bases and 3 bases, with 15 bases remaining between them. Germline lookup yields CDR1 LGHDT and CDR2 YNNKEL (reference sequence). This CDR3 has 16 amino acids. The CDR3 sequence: CASSQDRAIPHYEQYF. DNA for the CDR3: TGTGCCAGCAGCCAAGACCGCGCGATCCCCCACTACGAGCAGTACTTC.

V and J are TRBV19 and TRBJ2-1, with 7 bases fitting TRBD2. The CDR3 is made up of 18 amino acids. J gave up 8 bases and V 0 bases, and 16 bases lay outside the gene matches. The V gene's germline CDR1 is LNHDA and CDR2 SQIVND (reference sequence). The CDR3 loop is CASSIDHLGSGHLYEQFF. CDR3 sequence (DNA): TGTGCCAGTAGTATAGATCACCTTGGTAGCGGGCACTTGTATGAGCAGTTCTTC.

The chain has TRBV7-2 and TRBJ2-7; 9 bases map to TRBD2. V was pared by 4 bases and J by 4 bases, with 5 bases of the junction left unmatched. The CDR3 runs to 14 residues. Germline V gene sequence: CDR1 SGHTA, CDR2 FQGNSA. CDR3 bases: TGTGCCAGCAGCTCTGGACTAGCGAATTACGAGCAGTACTTC. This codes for CASSSGLANYEQYF.

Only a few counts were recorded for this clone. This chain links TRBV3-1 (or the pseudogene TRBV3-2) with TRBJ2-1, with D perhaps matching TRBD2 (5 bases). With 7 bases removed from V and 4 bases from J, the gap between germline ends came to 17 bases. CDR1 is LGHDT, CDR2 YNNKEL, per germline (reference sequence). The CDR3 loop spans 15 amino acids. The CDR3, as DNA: TGTGCCAGCACCCGGGGTACCTTCGTTTACAATGAGCAGTTCTTC. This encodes CASTRGTFVYNEQFF.

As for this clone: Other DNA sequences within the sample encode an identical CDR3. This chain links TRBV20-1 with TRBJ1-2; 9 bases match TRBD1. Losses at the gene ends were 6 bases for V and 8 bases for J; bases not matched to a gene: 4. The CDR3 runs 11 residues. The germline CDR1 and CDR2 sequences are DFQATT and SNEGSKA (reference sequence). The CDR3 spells CSARTGDGYTF. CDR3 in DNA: TGCAGTGCCAGGACAGGGGACGGCTACACCTTC.

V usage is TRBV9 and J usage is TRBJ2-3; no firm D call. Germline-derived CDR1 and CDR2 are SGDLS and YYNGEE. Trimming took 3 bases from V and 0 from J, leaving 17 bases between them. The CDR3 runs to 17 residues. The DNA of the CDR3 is TGTGCCAGCAGCGATTCCGCAGAACCCCGCAGCACAGATACGCAGTATTTT. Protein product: CASSDSAEPRSTDTQYF. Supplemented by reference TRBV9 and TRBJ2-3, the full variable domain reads DSGVTQTPKHLITATGQRVTLRCSPRSGDLSVYWYQQSLDQGLQFLIQYYNGEERAKGNILERFSAQQFPDLHSELNLSSLELGDSALYFCASSDSAEPRSTDTQYFGPGTRLTVL.

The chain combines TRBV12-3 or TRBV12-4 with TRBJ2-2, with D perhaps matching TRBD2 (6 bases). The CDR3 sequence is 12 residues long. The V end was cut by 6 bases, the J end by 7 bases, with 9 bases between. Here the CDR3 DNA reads TGTGCCAGCAGGCCGGACTACGGGGAGCTGTTTTTT. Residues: CASRPDYGELFF.

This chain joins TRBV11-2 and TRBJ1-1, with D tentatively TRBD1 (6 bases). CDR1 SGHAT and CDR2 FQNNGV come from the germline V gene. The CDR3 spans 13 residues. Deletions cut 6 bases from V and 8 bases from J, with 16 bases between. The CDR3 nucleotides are TGTGCCAGCAGACCGACAGGCCCCCTGGAAGCTTTCTTT. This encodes CASRPTGPLEAFF.

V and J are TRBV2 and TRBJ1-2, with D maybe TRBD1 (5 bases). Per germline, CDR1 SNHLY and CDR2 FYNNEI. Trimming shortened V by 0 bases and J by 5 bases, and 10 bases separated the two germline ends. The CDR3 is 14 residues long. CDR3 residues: CASSEAGGSYGYTF. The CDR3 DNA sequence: TGTGCCAGCAGTGAAGCGGGGGGGTCATATGGCTACACCTTC.

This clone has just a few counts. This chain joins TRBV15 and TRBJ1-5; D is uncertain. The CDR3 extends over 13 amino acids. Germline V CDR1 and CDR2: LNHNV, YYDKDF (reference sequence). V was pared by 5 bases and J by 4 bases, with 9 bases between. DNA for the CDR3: TGTGCCACCAGCGTTAGCATAAATCAGCCCCAGCATTTT. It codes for CATSVSINQPQHF.

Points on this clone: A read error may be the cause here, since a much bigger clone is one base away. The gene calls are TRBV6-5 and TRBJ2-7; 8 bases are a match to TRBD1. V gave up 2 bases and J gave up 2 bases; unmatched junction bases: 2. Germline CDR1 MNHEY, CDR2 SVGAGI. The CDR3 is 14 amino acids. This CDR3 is CASSYPGQAYEQYF. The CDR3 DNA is TGTGCCAGCAGTTACCCGGGACAGGCCTACGAGCAGTACTTC.

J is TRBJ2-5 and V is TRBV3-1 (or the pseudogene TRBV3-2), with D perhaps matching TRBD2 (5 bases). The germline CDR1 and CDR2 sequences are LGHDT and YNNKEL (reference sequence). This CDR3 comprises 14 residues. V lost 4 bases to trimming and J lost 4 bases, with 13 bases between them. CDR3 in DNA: TGTGCCAGCAGCCCCGGGGTAGCTGGAGAGACCCAGTACTTC. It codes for CASSPGVAGETQYF.

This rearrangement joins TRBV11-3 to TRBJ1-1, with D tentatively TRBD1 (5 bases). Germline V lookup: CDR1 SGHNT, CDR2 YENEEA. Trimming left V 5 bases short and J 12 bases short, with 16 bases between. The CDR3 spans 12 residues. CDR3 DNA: TGTGCCAGCAGCCTAGTGGGCAGGGCGCCTTTCTTT. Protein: CASSLVGRAPFF.

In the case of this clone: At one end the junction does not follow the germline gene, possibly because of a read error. The CDR3 sequence is CASSLGVGAHEKLFF. The CDR3 region has the DNA TGTGCTAGCAGCTTAGGGGTGGGGGCTCACGAAAAACTGTTTTTT. The chain has TRBV7-7 and TRBJ1-4; a possible D gene is TRBD1 (6 bases). This CDR3 comprises 15 residues. Germline CDR1 reads SSHAT; CDR2 reads FNYEAQ (reference sequence).

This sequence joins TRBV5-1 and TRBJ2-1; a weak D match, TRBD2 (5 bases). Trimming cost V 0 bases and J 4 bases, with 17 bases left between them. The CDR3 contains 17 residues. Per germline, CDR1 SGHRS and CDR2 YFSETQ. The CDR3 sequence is CASSLGRDEPGYNEQFF. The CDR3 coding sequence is TGCGCCAGCAGCTTGGGACGGGATGAGCCGGGGTACAATGAGCAGTTCTTC.

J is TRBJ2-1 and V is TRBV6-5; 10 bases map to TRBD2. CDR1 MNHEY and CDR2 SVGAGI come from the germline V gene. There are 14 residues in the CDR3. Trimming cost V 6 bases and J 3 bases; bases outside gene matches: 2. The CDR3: CASRLAGVYNEQFF. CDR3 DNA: TGTGCCAGCAGGCTAGCGGGGGTCTACAATGAGCAGTTCTTC.

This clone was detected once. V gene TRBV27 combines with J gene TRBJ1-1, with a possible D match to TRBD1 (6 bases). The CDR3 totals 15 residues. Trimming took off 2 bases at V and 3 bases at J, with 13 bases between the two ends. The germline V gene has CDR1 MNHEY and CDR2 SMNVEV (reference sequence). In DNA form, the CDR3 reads TGTGCCAGCAGTTTAAGGTCAGGGGCCGACACTGAAGCTTTCTTT. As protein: CASSLRSGADTEAFF.

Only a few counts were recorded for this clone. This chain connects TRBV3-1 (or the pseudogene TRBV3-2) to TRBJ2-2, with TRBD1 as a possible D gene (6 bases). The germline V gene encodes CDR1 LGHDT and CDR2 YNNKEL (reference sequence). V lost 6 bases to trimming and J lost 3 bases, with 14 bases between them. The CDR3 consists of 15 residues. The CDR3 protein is CASSSNRAHTGELFF. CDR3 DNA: TGTGCCAGCAGTTCGAACAGGGCTCACACCGGGGAGCTGTTTTTT.

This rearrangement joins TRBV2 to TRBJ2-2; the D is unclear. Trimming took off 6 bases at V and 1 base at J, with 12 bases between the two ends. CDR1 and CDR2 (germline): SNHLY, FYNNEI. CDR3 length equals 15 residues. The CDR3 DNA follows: TGTGCCAGCAGCCTCCTGAGAGGGAACACCGGGGAGCTGTTTTTT. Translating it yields CASSLLRGNTGELFF. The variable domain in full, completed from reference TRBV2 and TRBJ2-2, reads EPEVTQTPSHQVTQMGQEVILRCVPISNHLYFYWYRQILGQKVEFLVSFYNNEISEKSEIFDDQFSVERPDGSNFTLKIRSTKLEDSAMYFCASSLLRGNTGELFFGEGSRLTVL.

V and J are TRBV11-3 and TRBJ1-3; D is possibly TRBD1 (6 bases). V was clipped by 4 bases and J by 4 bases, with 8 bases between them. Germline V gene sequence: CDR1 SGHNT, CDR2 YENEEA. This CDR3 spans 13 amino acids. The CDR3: CASSSGQGNTIYF. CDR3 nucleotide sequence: TGTGCCAGCAGCTCCGGACAGGGAAACACCATATATTTT.

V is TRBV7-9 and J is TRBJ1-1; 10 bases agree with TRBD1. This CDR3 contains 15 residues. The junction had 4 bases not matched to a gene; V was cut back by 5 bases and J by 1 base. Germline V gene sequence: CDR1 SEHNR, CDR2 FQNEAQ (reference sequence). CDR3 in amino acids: CASSLRQGANTEAFF. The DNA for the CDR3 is TGTGCCAGCAGCCTCAGACAGGGGGCGAACACTGAAGCTTTCTTT.

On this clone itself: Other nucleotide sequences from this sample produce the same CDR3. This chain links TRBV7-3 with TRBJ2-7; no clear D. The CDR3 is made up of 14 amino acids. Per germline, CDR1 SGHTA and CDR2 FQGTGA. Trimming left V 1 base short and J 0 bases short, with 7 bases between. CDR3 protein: CASSLNPSSYEQYF. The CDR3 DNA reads TGTGCCAGCAGCTTAAATCCTAGCTCCTACGAGCAGTACTTC.

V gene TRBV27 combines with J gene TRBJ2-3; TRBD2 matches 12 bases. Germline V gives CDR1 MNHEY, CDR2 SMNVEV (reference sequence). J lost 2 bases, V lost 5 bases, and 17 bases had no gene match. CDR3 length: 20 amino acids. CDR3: CASSLRLGGTSGGITDTQYF. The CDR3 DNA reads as TGTGCCAGCAGTCTGAGATTAGGGGGAACTAGCGGGGGGATCACAGATACGCAGTATTTT.

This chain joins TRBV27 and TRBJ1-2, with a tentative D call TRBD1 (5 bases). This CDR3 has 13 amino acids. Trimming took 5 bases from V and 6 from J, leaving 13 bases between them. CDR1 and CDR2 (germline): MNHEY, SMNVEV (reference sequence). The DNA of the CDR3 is TGTGCCAGCAGTCCTGGCGTAGGGGATGGCTACACCTTC. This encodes CASSPGVGDGYTF.

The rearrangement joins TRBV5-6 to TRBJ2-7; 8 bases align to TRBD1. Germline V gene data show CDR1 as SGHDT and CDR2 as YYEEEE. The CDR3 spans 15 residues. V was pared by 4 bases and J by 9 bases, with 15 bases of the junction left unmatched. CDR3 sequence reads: CASSQRTGSLPGQYF. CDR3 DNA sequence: TGTGCCAGCAGCCAAAGGACAGGGAGTCTACCGGGGCAGTACTTC. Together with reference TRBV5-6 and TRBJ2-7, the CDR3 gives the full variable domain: DAGVTQSPTHLIKTRGQQVTLRCSPKSGHDTVSWYQQALGQGPQFIFQYYEEEERQRGNFPDRFSGHQFPNYSSELNVNALLLGDSALYLCASSQRTGSLPGQYFGPGTRLTVT.

CDR3 sequence reads: CSVVYSRISGANVLTF. The CDR3 DNA reads TGCAGCGTTGTATACAGCAGAATCTCTGGGGCCAACGTCCTGACTTTC. The chain has TRBV29-1 and TRBJ2-6; no definite D call. CDR1 SQVTM and CDR2 ANQGSEA come from the germline V gene. Trimming stripped 4 bases from V and 0 bases from J, with 13 bases between. The CDR3 runs 16 residues.

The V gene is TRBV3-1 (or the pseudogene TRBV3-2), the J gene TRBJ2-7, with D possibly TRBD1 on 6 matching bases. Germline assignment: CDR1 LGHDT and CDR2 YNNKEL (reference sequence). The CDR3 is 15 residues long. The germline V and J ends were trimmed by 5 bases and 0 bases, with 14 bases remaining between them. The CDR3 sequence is CASSVEADSSYEQYF. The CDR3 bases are TGTGCCAGCAGCGTCGAAGCGGACAGCTCCTACGAGCAGTACTTC.

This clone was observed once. CDR3 DNA: TGTGCCAGCAGCCCGTTCCTCAGTAACTATGGCTACACCTTC. The encoded protein is CASSPFLSNYGYTF. The chain is built from TRBV27 and TRBJ1-2; D ambiguous. Germline V gene sequence: CDR1 MNHEY, CDR2 SMNVEV (reference sequence). This CDR3 is built from 14 residues. V shed 6 bases and J shed 1 base, with 12 bases lying between them.

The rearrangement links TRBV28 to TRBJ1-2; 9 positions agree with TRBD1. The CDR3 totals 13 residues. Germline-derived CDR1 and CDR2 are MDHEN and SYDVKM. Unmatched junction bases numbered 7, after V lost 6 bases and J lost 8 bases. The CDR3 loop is CASSIQGAVGYTF. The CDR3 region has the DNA TGTGCCAGCAGCATACAGGGGGCTGTGGGCTACACCTTC.